The next 5 T cell receptor beta chains were all read from a single sample in a study of T-cell memory formation after mild COVID-19. TCRdb recomputed calls from the 5' RACE reads with MiXCR, one row per CDR3 protein. This table holds about 470,000 distinct CDR3 sequences, around a sixth found once. Specimen: PBMCs or a T cell subset sorted from them (not recorded which). These receptors came from an adult woman who had mild COVID-19 (a few samples of this study predate the infection). Cell type and time point are not known.

This chain links TRBV24-1 with TRBJ1-5; unclear D gene. The CDR3 is made up of 14 amino acids. The V gene's germline CDR1 is KGHDR and CDR2 SFDVKD. V shed 4 bases and J shed 5 bases, with 11 bases lying between them. CDR3 residues: CATSERDPDQPQHF. In DNA, the CDR3 is TGTGCCACCAGTGAACGTGACCCGGATCAGCCCCAGCATTTT.

This clonotype has just a few counts. This chain connects TRBV27 to TRBJ2-7; D might be TRBD1 (5 bases). There are 14 residues in the CDR3. V shed 7 bases and J shed 4 bases, with 17 bases lying between them. Per the germline V gene, CDR1 is MNHEY and CDR2 is SMNVEV (reference sequence). The CDR3 reads CASKRLRQSYEQYF. The CDR3 bases are TGTGCCAGCAAGCGACTGAGACAGAGTTACGAGCAGTACTTC.

V gene TRBV12-3 or TRBV12-4 combines with J gene TRBJ2-7, with 8 bases lining up with TRBD1. The V segment lost 5 bases and the J segment 4 bases; nucleotides outside the gene matches: 10. The CDR3 spans 15 residues. The CDR3 spells CASSPQAGGGYEQYF. CDR3 in DNA: TGTGCCAGCAGTCCCCAAGCAGGGGGCGGGTACGAGCAGTACTTC.

The chain uses TRBV6-5 and TRBJ1-1, with TRBD1 as a possible D gene (6 bases). Per the germline V gene, CDR1 is MNHEY and CDR2 is SVGAGI. The germline V and J ends were trimmed by 8 bases and 5 bases, with 18 bases remaining between them. This CDR3 has 14 amino acids. The CDR3, as DNA: TGTGCCAGCGGGGTCACAGGGACGGGAACTGAAGCTTTCTTT. As protein: CASGVTGTGTEAFF.

The chain employs TRBV7-9 and TRBJ2-7; 7 bases are shared with TRBD2. CDR3 size: 13 residues. J gave up 4 bases and V 6 bases, and 6 bases lay outside the gene matches. The germline gives CDR1 SEHNR, CDR2 FQNEAQ (reference sequence). Written as DNA, the CDR3 is TGTGCCAGCAGTCGGGACTATGGGTACGAGCAGTACTTC. The encoded protein is CASSRDYGYEQYF.